A selection of T cell receptor beta chains follows, all from one sample in a study of beta chain features in type 1 diabetes. Generated by immunoSEQ multiplex PCR, the TCRdb table keeps only in-frame clones and is missing some. The sample includes some 220,000 clones, approximately 10% of them seen just once. Sequences were obtained from central memory CD4+ T cells from blood. These receptor sequences come from a man aged 18 to 35 in good health. The CDR3 runs from the conserved cysteine through the conserved F or W. Fields, in order: V gene, J gene, clone size, D gene, CDR3 protein, CDR3 DNA. A D gene is named only where the DNA matches it firmly. Clone size, where shown, is once, few, many, or a class for clones that have expanded.

V gene: TRBV16; J gene: TRBJ2-1; clone size: few; D gene: NA; CDR3 protein: CASSQLSGAYNEQFF; CDR3 DNA: TGTGCCAGCAGCCAACTGTCGGGGGCCTACAATGAGCAGTTCTTC
V gene: TRBV2; J gene: TRBJ2-5; clone size: few; D gene: NA; CDR3 protein: CASSLQKMLPQYF; CDR3 DNA: TGTGCCAGCAGTCTCCAGAAAATGCTTCCCCAGTACTTC
V gene: TRBV7-2; J gene: TRBJ2-7; clone size: NA; D gene: TRBD1; CDR3 protein: CASSPDRGIRYEQYF; CDR3 DNA: TGTGCCAGCAGCCCTGACAGGGGGATAAGGTACGAGCAGTACTTC
V gene: TRBV7-6; J gene: TRBJ2-1; clone size: NA; D gene: NA; CDR3 protein: CASSLDLSEQFF; CDR3 DNA: TGTGCCAGCAGCTTAGACTTGAGTGAGCAGTTCTTC
V gene: TRBV30; J gene: TRBJ2-7; clone size: few; D gene: TRBD1; CDR3 protein: CAWSLGTGDEQYF; CDR3 DNA: TGTGCCTGGAGCCTAGGGACAGGGGACGAGCAGTACTTC
V gene: TRBV30; J gene: TRBJ1-4; clone size: few; D gene: NA; CDR3 protein: CAWSSSSGEKLFF; CDR3 DNA: TGTGCCTGGAGCTCCTCCTCGGGAGAAAAACTGTTTTTT
V gene: TRBV25-1; J gene: TRBJ2-5; clone size: NA; D gene: TRBD1; CDR3 protein: CASSESRINRGLQETQYF; CDR3 DNA: TGTGCCAGCAGCGAATCCCGTATCAACAGGGGGCTCCAAGAGACCCAGTACTTC
V gene: TRBV18; J gene: TRBJ2-7; clone size: few; D gene: NA; CDR3 protein: CASSNGWDEQYF; CDR3 DNA: TGTGCCAGCTCTAACGGCTGGGACGAGCAGTACTTC
V gene: TRBV7-2; J gene: TRBJ2-3; clone size: NA; D gene: TRBD2; CDR3 protein: CASSLVAGARDTQYF; CDR3 DNA: TGTGCCAGCAGCTTAGTAGCGGGAGCAAGGGATACGCAGTATTTT
V gene: TRBV30; J gene: TRBJ2-1; clone size: NA; D gene: NA; CDR3 protein: CAWSVTGSYNEQFF; CDR3 DNA: TGTGCCTGGAGTGTAACCGGGAGTTACAATGAGCAGTTCTTC
V gene: TRBV4-3; J gene: TRBJ2-3; clone size: NA; D gene: NA; CDR3 protein: CASSQTARTDTQYF; CDR3 DNA: TGCGCCAGCAGCCAAACTGCTCGCACAGATACGCAGTATTTT
V gene: TRBV19; J gene: TRBJ2-1; clone size: NA; D gene: TRBD2; CDR3 protein: CASSIRLAGVGEQFF; CDR3 DNA: TGTGCCAGTAGTATCAGACTAGCGGGAGTAGGTGAGCAGTTCTTC
V gene: TRBV28; J gene: TRBJ2-5; clone size: few; D gene: TRBD2; CDR3 protein: CASSLLAGGQETQYF; CDR3 DNA: TGTGCCAGCAGCCTACTAGCGGGGGGACAAGAGACCCAGTACTTC
V gene: TRBV9; J gene: TRBJ2-1; clone size: NA; D gene: NA; CDR3 protein: CASSVAGYNEQFF; CDR3 DNA: TGTGCCAGCAGCGTAGCTGGATACAATGAGCAGTTCTTC
V gene: TRBV4-3; J gene: TRBJ1-2; clone size: few; D gene: NA; CDR3 protein: CASSQDLIPTLSLGYTF; CDR3 DNA: TGCGCCAGCAGCCAAGACCTGATCCCCACTCTATCACTCGGCTACACCTTC
V gene: TRBV28; J gene: TRBJ2-5; clone size: NA; D gene: NA; CDR3 protein: CASSLFANQETQYF; CDR3 DNA: TGTGCCAGCAGTTTGTTTGCGAACCAAGAGACCCAGTACTTC
V gene: TRBV6-1; J gene: TRBJ2-1; clone size: NA; D gene: TRBD1; CDR3 protein: CAGRQGSYNEQFF; CDR3 DNA: TGTGCCGGCCGACAGGGGTCCTACAATGAGCAGTTCTTC
V gene: TRBV18; J gene: TRBJ2-7; clone size: few; D gene: NA; CDR3 protein: CASAPLAAYEQYF; CDR3 DNA: TGTGCCAGCGCACCATTAGCGGCCTACGAGCAGTACTTC
V gene: TRBV7-7; J gene: TRBJ2-5; clone size: NA; D gene: NA; CDR3 protein: CASSPYTQETQYF; CDR3 DNA: TGTGCCAGCAGCCCGTACACCCAAGAGACCCAGTACTTC
V gene: TRBV5-6; J gene: TRBJ2-5; clone size: NA; D gene: NA; CDR3 protein: CASSLTGEETQYF; CDR3 DNA: TGTGCCAGCAGCTTGACAGGCGAAGAGACCCAGTACTTC
V gene: TRBV4-2; J gene: TRBJ2-3; clone size: NA; D gene: TRBD2; CDR3 protein: CASSQVRAGVKIDTQYF; CDR3 DNA: TGTGCCAGCAGCCAAGTAAGGGCGGGAGTAAAGATAGATACGCAGTATTTT
V gene: TRBV2; J gene: TRBJ2-5; clone size: few; D gene: TRBD1; CDR3 protein: CASTRGQNQETQYF; CDR3 DNA: TGTGCCAGCACAAGGGGACAGAATCAAGAGACCCAGTACTTC
V gene: TRBV5-1; J gene: TRBJ2-7; clone size: few; D gene: NA; CDR3 protein: CASSSNTAAEQYF; CDR3 DNA: TGCGCCAGCAGTAGTAACACCGCGGCCGAGCAGTACTTC
V gene: TRBV29-1; J gene: TRBJ2-7; clone size: few; D gene: NA; CDR3 protein: CSASKTGTPGYEQYF; CDR3 DNA: TGCAGCGCGAGCAAAACCGGGACCCCAGGCTACGAGCAGTACTTC
V gene: TRBV15; J gene: TRBJ2-1; clone size: many; D gene: NA; CDR3 protein: CATSRDPFSYNEQFF; CDR3 DNA: TGTGCCACCAGCAGAGATCCTTTTTCCTACAATGAGCAGTTCTTC
V gene: TRBV14; J gene: TRBJ2-3; clone size: few; D gene: TRBD2; CDR3 protein: CASSRGPSGSWDTQYF; CDR3 DNA: TGTGCCAGCAGTCGCGGGCCGAGCGGGAGTTGGGATACGCAGTATTTT
V gene: TRBV11-1; J gene: TRBJ2-5; clone size: few; D gene: NA; CDR3 protein: CASSLSPGQETQYF; CDR3 DNA: TGTGCCAGCAGCTTAAGTCCAGGGCAAGAGACCCAGTACTTC